The clone carrying this T cell receptor beta chain was found once. Its cognate antigen is unknown. Using immunoSEQ multiplex PCR, the repertoire was profiled, and TCRdb retains in-frame clones only, with some absent. The sample records around 340,000 clones, less than 85% being singletons. The data originate from a study of shared clonotypes between healthy human individuals. Broader study findings: Rarefaction curves obtained for sorted subsets showed sequencing incomplete despite large depth.

The CDR3 spans 13 residues. The ends were cut back, 7 bases at V and 2 bases at J, with 10 bases in the middle. The germline V gene encodes CDR1 MDHEN and CDR2 SYDVKM. The receptor comes from a young man in good health. The sample was memory CD4+ T cells sorted from blood. Subset given: CD45RA-negative fraction. The V call is TRBV28, the J call TRBJ2-3, with unresolved D. CDR3 DNA: TGTGCCAGCAAAAGTCGGGTCACAGATACGCAGTATTTT. It encodes CASKSRVTDTQYF.